This is a list of T cell receptor beta chains from one sample in a study of blood T cell repertoires in COVID-19. The method was immunoSEQ multiplex PCR; TCRdb's version includes in-frame clones alone and lacks a portion of them. The data hold under 450,000 clones, with around 83% observed a single time. Material for sequencing was PBMCs or T cells enriched from blood (not recorded which). Receptors were obtained from a woman between 50 and 59 years old who had recovered from COVID-19. Each CDR3 is given with its conserved first and last residue. A D gene is named only where the DNA matches it firmly. Part of the rows lack a size; the others show once, few, many or a class for expanded clones.

size	V	D	J	CDR3	DNA
NA	TRBV2	TRBD1	TRBJ1-2	CASGGTVYGYTF	TGTGCCAGTGGGGGGACAGTCTATGGCTACACCTTC
NA	TRBV19	NA	TRBJ2-5	CASRGRREGTQYF	TGTGCCAGTCGCGGACGGCGAGAGGGGACCCAGTACTTC
NA	TRBV5-6	TRBD1	TRBJ1-4	CASSKTGALNNEKLFF	TGTGCCAGCAGCAAGACAGGGGCCCTAAATAATGAAAAACTGTTTTTT
NA	TRBV6-2/TRBV6-3	NA	TRBJ1-4	CASSPSSGREKLFF	TGTGCCAGCAGCCCCTCATCAGGGCGGGAAAAACTGTTTTTT
NA	TRBV9	TRBD2	TRBJ2-1	CASSVGTSGGEGEQFF	TGTGCCAGCAGCGTAGGGACTAGCGGCGGGGAGGGTGAGCAGTTCTTC
NA	TRBV3-1/TRBV3-2	NA	TRBJ1-1	CASSRNNNRAYEAFF	TGTGCCAGCAGCCGGAATAACAACAGGGCCTATGAAGCTTTCTTT
NA	TRBV4-1	NA	TRBJ1-3	CASSQEAREGNTIYF	TGCGCCAGCAGCCAAGAGGCCAGGGAAGGAAACACCATATATTTT
NA	TRBV10-3	NA	TRBJ1-1	CAISIGAADTEAFF	TGTGCCATCAGTATTGGGGCCGCCGACACTGAAGCTTTCTTT
few	TRBV25-1	TRBD1	TRBJ1-2	CASSEGGTGDRGYTF	TGTGCCAGCAGTGAAGGCGGGACAGGGGATCGCGGCTACACCTTC
NA	TRBV14	NA	TRBJ2-3	CASSLQNLKADTQYF	TGTGCCAGCAGCCTACAGAATTTAAAGGCAGATACGCAGTATTTT
NA	TRBV5-1	TRBD1	TRBJ2-2	CASSTGQGSGTGELFF	TGCGCCAGCAGCACGGGACAGGGGTCCGGCACCGGGGAGCTGTTTTTT
once	TRBV2	TRBD1	TRBJ2-7	CASVFSGTGVHEQYF	TGTGCCAGCGTCTTCTCCGGGACAGGGGTGCACGAGCAGTACTTC
NA	TRBV2	TRBD2	TRBJ2-7	CASSGTRWSYEQYF	TGTGCCAGCAGCGGGACTAGGTGGTCCTACGAGCAGTACTTC
NA	TRBV27	TRBD2	TRBJ2-1	CASSLSLAGGRNEQFF	TGTGCCAGCAGTTTATCATTAGCGGGAGGGCGGAATGAGCAGTTCTTC
NA	TRBV7-2	TRBD1	TRBJ1-4	CASSKLMTGNEKLFF	TGTGCCAGCAGCAAACTAATGACAGGGAATGAAAAACTGTTTTTT
NA	TRBV9	NA	TRBJ2-3	CASSLRSSIDTQYF	TGTGCCAGCAGCTTGCGAAGTAGTATCGATACGCAGTATTTT
once	TRBV5-1	NA	TRBJ1-1	CASSLVGHGAFF	TGCGCCAGCAGCTTGGTAGGACACGGAGCTTTCTTT
NA	TRBV12-5	TRBD1	TRBJ2-1	CASGSGTGTYNEQFF	TGTGCTAGTGGCTCAGGGACAGGGACCTACAATGAGCAGTTCTTC
NA	TRBV3-1/TRBV3-2	NA	TRBJ1-1	CASSQSPTFTEAFF	TGTGCCAGCAGCCAATCGCCTACGTTCACTGAAGCTTTCTTT
few	TRBV12-3/TRBV12-4	NA	TRBJ1-4	CASSLRFNEKLFF	TGTGCCAGCAGTCTCCGGTTCAATGAAAAACTGTTTTTT
NA	TRBV4-1	TRBD2	TRBJ2-2	CASSLLTGTSGRAGELFF	TGCGCCAGCAGCCTCCTCACCGGGACTAGCGGGAGGGCTGGGGAGCTGTTTTTT